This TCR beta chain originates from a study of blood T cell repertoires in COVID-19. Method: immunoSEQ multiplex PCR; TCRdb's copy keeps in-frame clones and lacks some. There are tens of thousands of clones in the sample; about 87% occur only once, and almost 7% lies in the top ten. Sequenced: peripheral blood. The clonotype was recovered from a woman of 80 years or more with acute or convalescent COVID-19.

The CDR3 DNA sequence: TGTGCCAGCAGCCGAAAGAGGACAGGGGGGCAAGAGACCCAGTACTTC. It codes for CASSRKRTGGQETQYF. V is TRBV5-6 and J is TRBJ2-5; TRBD1 aligns across 10 bases. CDR3 size: 16 residues. Germline lookup yields CDR1 SGHDT and CDR2 YYEEEE. V lost 4 bases and J lost 2; bases outside the gene matches: 8.